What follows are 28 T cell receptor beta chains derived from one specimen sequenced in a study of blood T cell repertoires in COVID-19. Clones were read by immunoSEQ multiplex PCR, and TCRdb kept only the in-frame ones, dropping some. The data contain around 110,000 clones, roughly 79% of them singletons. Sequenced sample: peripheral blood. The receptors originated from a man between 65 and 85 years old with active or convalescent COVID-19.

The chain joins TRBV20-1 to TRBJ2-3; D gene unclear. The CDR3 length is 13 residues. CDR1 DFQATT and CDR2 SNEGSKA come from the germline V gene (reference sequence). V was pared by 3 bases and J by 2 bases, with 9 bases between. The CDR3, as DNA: TGCAGTGCTAGTTCCAGGTTCACAGATACGCAGTATTTT. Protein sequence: CSASSRFTDTQYF.

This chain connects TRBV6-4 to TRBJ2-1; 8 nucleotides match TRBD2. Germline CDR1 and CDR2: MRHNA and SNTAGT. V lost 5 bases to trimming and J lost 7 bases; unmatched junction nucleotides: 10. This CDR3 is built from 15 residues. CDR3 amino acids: CASSLGTSWWNEQFF. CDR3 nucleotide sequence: TGTGCCAGCAGTTTGGGGACTAGTTGGTGGAATGAGCAGTTCTTC.

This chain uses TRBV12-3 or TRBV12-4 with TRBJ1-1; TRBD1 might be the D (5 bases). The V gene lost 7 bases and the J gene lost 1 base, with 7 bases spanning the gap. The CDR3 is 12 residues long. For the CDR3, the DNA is TGTGCCAGCACGACAGAGAACACTGAAGCTTTCTTT. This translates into CASTTENTEAFF.

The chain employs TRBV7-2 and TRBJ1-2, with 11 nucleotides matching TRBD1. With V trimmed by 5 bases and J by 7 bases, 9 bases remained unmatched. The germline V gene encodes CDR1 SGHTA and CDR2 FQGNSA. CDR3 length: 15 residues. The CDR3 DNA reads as TGTGCCAGCAGCCAGACCGGGACAGGGGGGGGTGGCTACACCTTC. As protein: CASSQTGTGGGGYTF.

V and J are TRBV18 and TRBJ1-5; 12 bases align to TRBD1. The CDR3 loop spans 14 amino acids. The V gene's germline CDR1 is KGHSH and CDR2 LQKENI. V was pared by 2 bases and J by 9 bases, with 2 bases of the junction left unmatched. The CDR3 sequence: CASSPGTGGWPQHF. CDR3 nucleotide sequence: TGTGCCAGCTCACCAGGGACAGGGGGCTGGCCCCAGCATTTT. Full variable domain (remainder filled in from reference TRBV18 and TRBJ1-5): NAGVMQNPRHLVRRRGQEARLRCSPMKGHSHVYWYRQLPEEGLKFMVYLQKENIIDESGMPKERFSAEFPKEGPSILRIQQVVRGDSAAYFCASSPGTGGWPQHFGDGTRLSIL.

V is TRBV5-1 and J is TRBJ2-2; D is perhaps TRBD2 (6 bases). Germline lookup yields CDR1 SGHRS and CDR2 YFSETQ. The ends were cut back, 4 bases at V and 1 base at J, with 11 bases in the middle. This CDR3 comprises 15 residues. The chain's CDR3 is CASSPGAWNTGELFF. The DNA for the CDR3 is TGCGCCAGCAGCCCGGGAGCGTGGAACACCGGGGAGCTGTTTTTT.

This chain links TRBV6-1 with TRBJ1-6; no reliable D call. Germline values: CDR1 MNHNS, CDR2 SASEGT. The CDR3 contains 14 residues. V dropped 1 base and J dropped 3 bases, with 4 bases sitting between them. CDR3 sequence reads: CASSEGGYNSPLHF. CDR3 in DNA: TGTGCCAGCAGTGAAGGCGGCTATAATTCACCCCTCCACTTT.

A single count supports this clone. The DNA of the CDR3 is TGTGCCAGCAGCCAAGGAACGGATCGGGTAGCGGGAGTCTACGAGCAGTACTTC. Translating it yields CASSQGTDRVAGVYEQYF. The chain joins TRBV4-2 to TRBJ2-7; 9 positions match TRBD2. Germline lookup yields CDR1 LGHNA and CDR2 YNFKEQ. Losses at the gene ends were 1 base for V and 3 bases for J; bases not matched to a gene: 13. This CDR3 comprises 18 residues.

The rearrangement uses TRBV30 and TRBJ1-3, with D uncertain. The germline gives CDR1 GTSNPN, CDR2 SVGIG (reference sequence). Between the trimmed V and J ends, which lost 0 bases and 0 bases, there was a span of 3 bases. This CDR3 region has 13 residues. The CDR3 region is CAWSVYSGNTIYF. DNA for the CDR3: TGTGCCTGGAGTGTTTACTCTGGAAACACCATATATTTT.

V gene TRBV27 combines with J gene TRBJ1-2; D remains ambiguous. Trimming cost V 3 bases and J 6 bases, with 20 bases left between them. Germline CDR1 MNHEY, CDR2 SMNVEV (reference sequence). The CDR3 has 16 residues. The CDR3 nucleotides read TGTGCCAGCAGTTTCGCCCGTACAAACAACCCAGATGGCTACACCTTC. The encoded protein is CASSFARTNNPDGYTF.

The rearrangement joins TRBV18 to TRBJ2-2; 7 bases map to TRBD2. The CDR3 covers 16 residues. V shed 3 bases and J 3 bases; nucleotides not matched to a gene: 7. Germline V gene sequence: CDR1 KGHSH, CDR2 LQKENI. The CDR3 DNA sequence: TGTGCCAGCTCACCCTCCGGGACTACCTACACCGGGGAGCTGTTTTTT. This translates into CASSPSGTTYTGELFF.

CDR3 sequence: CASSYGGTGQNNEQFF. The CDR3 bases are TGTGCCAGCAGTTACGGGGGGACAGGCCAAAACAATGAGCAGTTCTTC. The chain recombines TRBV6-5 with TRBJ2-1; 8 nucleotides align to TRBD1. The CDR3 has 16 residues. Per germline, CDR1 MNHEY and CDR2 SVGAGI. V was pared by 2 bases and J by 5 bases, with 8 bases of the junction left unmatched.

DNA for the CDR3: TGTGCCATCAGAAAAGAGAGTTCTGGGGCCAACGTCCTGACTTTC. As protein: CAIRKESSGANVLTF. The rearrangement joins TRBV10-3 to TRBJ2-6, with D unresolved. Trimming left V 6 bases short and J 1 base short, with 10 bases between. This CDR3 is 15 amino acids long. Germline V lookup: CDR1 ENHRY, CDR2 SYGVKD.

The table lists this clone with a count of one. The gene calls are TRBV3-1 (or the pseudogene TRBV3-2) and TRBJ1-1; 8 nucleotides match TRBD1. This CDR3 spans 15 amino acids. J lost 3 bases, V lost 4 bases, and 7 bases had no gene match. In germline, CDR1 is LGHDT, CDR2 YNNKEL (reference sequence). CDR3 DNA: TGTGCCAGCAGCCGCAGACAGGGGTGGGACACTGAAGCTTTCTTT. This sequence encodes CASSRRQGWDTEAFF.

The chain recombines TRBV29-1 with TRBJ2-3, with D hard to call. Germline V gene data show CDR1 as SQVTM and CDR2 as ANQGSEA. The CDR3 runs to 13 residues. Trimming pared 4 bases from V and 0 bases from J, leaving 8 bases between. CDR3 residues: CSVGAESTDTQYF. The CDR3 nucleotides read TGCAGCGTTGGGGCAGAAAGCACAGATACGCAGTATTTT.

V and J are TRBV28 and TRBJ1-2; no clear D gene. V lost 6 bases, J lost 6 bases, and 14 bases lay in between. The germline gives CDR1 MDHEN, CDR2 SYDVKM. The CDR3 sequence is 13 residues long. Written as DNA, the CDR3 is TGTGCCAGCAGCCCGCCATTACAAGATGGCTACACCTTC. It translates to CASSPPLQDGYTF.

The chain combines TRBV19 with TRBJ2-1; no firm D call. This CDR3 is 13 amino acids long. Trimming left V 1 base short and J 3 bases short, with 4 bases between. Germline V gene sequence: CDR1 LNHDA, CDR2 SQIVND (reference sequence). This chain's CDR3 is CASSIALYNEQFF. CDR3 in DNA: TGTGCCAGTAGTATAGCTCTCTACAATGAGCAGTTCTTC.

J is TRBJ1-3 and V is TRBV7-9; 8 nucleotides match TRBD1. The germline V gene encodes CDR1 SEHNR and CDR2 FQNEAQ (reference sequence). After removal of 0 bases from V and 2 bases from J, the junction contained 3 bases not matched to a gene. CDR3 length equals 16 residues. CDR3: CASSLAETGAGNTIYF. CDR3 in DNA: TGTGCCAGCAGCTTAGCTGAGACAGGGGCTGGAAACACCATATATTTT.

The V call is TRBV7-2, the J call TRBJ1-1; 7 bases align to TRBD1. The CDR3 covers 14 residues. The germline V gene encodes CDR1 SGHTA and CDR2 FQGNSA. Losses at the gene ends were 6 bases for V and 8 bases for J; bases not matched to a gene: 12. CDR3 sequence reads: CASSPPSRGQEAFF. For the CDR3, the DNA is TGTGCCAGCAGTCCCCCATCAAGGGGACAGGAAGCTTTCTTT.

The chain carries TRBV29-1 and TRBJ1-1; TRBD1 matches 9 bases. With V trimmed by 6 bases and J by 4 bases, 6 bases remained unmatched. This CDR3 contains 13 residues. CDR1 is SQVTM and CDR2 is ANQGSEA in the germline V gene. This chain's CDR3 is CSVNRGRVTEAFF. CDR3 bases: TGCAGCGTAAACAGGGGGCGAGTCACTGAAGCTTTCTTT.

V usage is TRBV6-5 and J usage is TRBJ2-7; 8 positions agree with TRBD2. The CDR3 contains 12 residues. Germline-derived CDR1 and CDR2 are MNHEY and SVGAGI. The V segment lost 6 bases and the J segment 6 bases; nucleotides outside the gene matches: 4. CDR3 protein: CASRHSGTEQYF. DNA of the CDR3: TGTGCCAGCAGACATAGCGGGACCGAGCAGTACTTC.

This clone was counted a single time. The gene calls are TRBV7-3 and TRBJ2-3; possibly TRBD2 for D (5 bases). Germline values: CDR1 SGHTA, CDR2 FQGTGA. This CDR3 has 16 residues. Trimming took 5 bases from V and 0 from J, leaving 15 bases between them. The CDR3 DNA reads TGTGCCAGCAGCGCAAGAGGTGGCGGGAGCACAGATACGCAGTATTTT. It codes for CASSARGGGSTDTQYF. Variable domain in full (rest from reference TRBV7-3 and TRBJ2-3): GAGVSQTPSNKVTEKGKYVELRCDPISGHTALYWYRQSLGQGPEFLIYFQGTGAADDSGLPNDRFFAVRPEGSVSTLKIQRTERGDSAVYLCASSARGGGSTDTQYFGPGTRLTVL.

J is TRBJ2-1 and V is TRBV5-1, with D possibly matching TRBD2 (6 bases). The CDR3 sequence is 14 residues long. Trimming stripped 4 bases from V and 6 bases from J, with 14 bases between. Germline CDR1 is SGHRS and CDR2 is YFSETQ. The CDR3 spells CASSGGDPTNEQFF. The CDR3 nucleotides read TGCGCCAGCAGCGGCGGGGACCCCACCAATGAGCAGTTCTTC.

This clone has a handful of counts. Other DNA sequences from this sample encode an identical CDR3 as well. This chain's CDR3 is CASSLEGTSGRNEQFF. The CDR3 DNA sequence: TGCGCCAGCAGCTTGGAGGGGACTAGCGGGAGGAATGAGCAGTTCTTC. The chain carries TRBV5-1 and TRBJ2-1, with 15 positions matching TRBD2. The V segment lost 0 bases and the J segment 7 bases; nucleotides outside the gene matches: 2. CDR1 is SGHRS and CDR2 is YFSETQ in the germline V gene. The CDR3 contains 16 residues. Combining the CDR3 with reference TRBV5-1 and TRBJ2-1 gives the whole variable domain KAGVTQTPRYLIKTRGQQVTLSCSPISGHRSVSWYQQTPGQGLQFLFEYFSETQRNKGNFPGRFSGRQFSNSRSEMNVSTLELGDSALYLCASSLEGTSGRNEQFFGPGTRLTVL.

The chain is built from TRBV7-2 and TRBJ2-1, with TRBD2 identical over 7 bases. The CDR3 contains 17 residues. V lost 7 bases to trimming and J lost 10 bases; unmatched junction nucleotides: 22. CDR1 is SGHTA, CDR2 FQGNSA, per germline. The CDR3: CASTPRPSGPFYKEQFF. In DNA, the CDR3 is TGTGCCAGCACCCCTCGTCCTAGCGGCCCCTTCTATAAGGAGCAGTTCTTC.

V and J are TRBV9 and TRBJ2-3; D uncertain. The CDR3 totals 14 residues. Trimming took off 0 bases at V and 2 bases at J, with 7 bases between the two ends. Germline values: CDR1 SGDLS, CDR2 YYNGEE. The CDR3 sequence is CASSVVGLTDTQYF. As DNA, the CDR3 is TGTGCCAGCAGCGTAGTTGGCCTCACAGATACGCAGTATTTT. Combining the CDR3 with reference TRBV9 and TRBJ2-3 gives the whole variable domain DSGVTQTPKHLITATGQRVTLRCSPRSGDLSVYWYQQSLDQGLQFLIQYYNGEERAKGNILERFSAQQFPDLHSELNLSSLELGDSALYFCASSVVGLTDTQYFGPGTRLTVL.

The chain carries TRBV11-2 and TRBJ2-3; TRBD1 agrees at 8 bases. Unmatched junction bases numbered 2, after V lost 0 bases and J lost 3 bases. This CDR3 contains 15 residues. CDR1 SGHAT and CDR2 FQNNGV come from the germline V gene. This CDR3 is CASSLDQGATDTQYF. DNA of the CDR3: TGTGCCAGCAGCTTAGACCAGGGGGCGACAGATACGCAGTATTTT.

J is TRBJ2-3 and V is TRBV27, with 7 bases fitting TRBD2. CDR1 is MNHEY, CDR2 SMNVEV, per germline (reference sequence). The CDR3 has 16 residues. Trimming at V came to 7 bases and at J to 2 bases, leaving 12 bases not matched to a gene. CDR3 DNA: TGTGCCAGCACCCGGGGGGACTACCTCTCCACAGATACGCAGTATTTT. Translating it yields CASTRGDYLSTDTQYF.